The text below deals with one T cell receptor (beta chain). This CDR3 is built from 16 residues. The V end was cut by 4 bases, the J end by 4 bases, with 17 bases between. The germline V gene encodes CDR1 SGHDN and CDR2 FVKESK. The source of the sample is a study of blood T cell repertoires in COVID-19. Study-wide background: Whether acute or convalescent, the COVID-19 samples came from the United States, Italy and Spain. T cells, B-cell-depleted T cells, or PBMCs provided the cDNA or gDNA that served as material.

Original analysis: From reference gene primer amplification, estimates of nucleated cell counts were derived. Sequencing was performed with immunoSEQ multiplex PCR; in TCRdb, only in-frame clones are kept and a portion is missing. V and J calls and clone size are given by that table; D and trimming were obtained from the DNA. The sample holds about 190,000 clones; around nine tenths are singletons and the top ten take approximately 6.7%. Input material: peripheral blood. The V gene is TRBV14, the J gene TRBJ2-1; D perhaps matches TRBD2 (6 bases). This receptor was taken from a middle-aged man with acute or convalescent COVID-19. The CDR3: CASSLRLRGMYNEQFF. The CDR3 bases are TGTGCCAGCAGCCTTAGGCTTCGGGGGATGTACAATGAGCAGTTCTTC. Filled out from reference TRBV14 and TRBJ2-1, the complete variable domain reads EAGVTQFPSHSVIEKGQTVTLRCDPISGHDNLYWYRRVMGKEIKFLLHFVKESKQDESGMPNNRFLAERTGGTYSTLKVQPAELEDSGVYFCASSLRLRGMYNEQFFGPGTRLTVL.